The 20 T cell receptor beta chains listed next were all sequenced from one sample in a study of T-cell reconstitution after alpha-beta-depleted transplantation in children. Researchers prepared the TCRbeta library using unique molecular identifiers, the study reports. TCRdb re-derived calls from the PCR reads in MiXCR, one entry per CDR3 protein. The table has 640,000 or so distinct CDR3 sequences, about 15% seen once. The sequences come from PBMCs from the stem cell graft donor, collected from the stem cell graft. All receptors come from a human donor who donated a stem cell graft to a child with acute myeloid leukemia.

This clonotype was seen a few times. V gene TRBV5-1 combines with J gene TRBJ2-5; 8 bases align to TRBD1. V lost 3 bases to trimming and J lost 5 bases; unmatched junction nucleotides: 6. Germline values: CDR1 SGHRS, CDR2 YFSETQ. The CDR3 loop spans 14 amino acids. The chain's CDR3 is CASSYDTGGETQYF. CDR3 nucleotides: TGCGCCAGCAGCTATGATACAGGGGGTGAGACCCAGTACTTC.

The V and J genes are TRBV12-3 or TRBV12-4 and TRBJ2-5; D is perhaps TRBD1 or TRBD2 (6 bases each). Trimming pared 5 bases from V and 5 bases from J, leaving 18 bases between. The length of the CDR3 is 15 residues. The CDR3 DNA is TGTGCCAGCAGTCCCTATTCGGGGGCCGGGGAGACCCAGTACTTC. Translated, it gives CASSPYSGAGETQYF.

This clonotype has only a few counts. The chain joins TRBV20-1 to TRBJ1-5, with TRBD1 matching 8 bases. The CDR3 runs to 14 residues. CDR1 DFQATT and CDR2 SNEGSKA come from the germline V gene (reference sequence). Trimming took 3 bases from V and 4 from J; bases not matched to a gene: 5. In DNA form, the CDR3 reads TGCAGTGCTAGCGACAGGGGCCTAAATCAGCCCCAGCATTTT. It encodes CSASDRGLNQPQHF.

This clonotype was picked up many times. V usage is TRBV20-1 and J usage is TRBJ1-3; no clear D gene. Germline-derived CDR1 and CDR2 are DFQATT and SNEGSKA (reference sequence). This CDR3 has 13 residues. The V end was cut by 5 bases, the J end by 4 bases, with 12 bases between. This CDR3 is CSAPGGRGNTIYF. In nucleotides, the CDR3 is TGCAGTGCTCCCGGCGGCAGGGGAAACACCATATATTTT.

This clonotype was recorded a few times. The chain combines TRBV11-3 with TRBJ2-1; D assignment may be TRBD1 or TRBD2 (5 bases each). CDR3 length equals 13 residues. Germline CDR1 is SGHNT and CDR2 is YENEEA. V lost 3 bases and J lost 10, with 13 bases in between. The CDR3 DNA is TGTGCCAGCAGCTTTGGGGACGTGGGAGAGCAGTTCTTC. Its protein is CASSFGDVGEQFF.

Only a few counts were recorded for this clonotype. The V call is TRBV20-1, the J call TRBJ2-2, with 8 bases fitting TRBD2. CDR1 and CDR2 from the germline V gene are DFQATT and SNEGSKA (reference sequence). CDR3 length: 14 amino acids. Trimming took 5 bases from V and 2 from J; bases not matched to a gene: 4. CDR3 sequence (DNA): TGCAGTGCTCCTCGGGGGGGTAACACCGGGGAGCTGTTTTTT. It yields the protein CSAPRGGNTGELFF.

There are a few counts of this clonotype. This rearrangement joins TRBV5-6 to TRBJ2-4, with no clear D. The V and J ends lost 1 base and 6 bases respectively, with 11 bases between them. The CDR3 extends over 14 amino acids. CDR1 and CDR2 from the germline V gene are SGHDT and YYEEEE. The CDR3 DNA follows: TGTGCCAGCAGCTTGTTCGACGGTACAAACATTCAGTACTTC. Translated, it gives CASSLFDGTNIQYF.

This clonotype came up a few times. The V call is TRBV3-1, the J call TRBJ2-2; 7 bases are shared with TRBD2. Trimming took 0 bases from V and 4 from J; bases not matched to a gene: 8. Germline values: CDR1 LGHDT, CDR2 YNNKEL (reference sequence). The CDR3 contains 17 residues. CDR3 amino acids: CASSQEDAGVGTGELFF. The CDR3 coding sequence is TGTGCCAGCAGCCAAGAGGACGCGGGGGTTGGCACCGGGGAGCTGTTTTTT.

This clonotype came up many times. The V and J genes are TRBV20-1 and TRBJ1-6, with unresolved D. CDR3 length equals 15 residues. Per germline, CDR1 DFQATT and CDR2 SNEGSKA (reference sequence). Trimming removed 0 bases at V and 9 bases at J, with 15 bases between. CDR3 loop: CSARDRVAAGSPLHF. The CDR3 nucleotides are TGCAGTGCTAGAGATAGGGTAGCCGCGGGTTCACCCCTCCACTTT.

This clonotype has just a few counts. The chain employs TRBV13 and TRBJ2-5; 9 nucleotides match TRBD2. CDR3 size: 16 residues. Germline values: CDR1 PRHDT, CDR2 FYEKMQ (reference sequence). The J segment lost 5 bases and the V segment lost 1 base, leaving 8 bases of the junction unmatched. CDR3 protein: CASSLVSLAGTETQYF. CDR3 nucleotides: TGTGCCAGCAGCTTAGTGAGTCTAGCGGGGACGGAGACCCAGTACTTC.

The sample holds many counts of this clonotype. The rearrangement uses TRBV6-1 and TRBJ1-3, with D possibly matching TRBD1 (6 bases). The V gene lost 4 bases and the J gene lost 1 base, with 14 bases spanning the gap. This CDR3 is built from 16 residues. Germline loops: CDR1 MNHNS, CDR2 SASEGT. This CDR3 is CASSGRTGSSGNTIYF. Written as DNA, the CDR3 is TGTGCCAGCAGTGGAAGAACAGGGTCGTCTGGAAACACCATATATTTT.

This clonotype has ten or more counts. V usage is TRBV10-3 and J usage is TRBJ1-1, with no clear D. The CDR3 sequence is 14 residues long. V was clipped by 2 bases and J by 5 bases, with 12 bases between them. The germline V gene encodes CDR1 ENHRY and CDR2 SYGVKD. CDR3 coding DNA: TGTGCCATCAGTGAGGAGGAGGGTAGAACTGAAGCTTTCTTT. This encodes CAISEEEGRTEAFF.

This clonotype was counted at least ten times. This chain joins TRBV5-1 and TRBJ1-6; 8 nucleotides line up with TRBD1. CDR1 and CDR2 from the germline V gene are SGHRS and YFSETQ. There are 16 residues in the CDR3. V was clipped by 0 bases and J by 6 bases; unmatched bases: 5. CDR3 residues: CASSLAGTGPNSPLHF. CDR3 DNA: TGCGCCAGCAGCTTGGCCGGGACAGGACCTAATTCACCCCTCCACTTT.

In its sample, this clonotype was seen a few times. The CDR3 region has the DNA TGTGCCAGCTCACCCCCTACAGGGTGGGAGAACACTGAAGCTTTCTTT. Residues: CASSPPTGWENTEAFF. The V and J genes are TRBV18 and TRBJ1-1, with D possibly TRBD1 on 6 matching bases. Trimming cost V 3 bases and J 1 base, with 15 bases left between them. Germline V gene lookup returns CDR1 KGHSH and CDR2 LQKENI. CDR3 length: 16 amino acids. Combining the CDR3 with reference TRBV18 and TRBJ1-1 gives the whole variable domain NAGVMQNPRHLVRRRGQEARLRCSPMKGHSHVYWYRQLPEEGLKFMVYLQKENIIDESGMPKERFSAEFPKEGPSILRIQQVVRGDSAAYFCASSPPTGWENTEAFFGQGTRLTVV.

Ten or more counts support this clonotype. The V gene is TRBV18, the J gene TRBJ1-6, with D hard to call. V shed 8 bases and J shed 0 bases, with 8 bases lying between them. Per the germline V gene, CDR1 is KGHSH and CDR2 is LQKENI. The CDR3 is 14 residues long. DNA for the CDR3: TGTGCCAGCAGCCGGGACTCCTATAATTCACCCCTCCACTTT. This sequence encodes CASSRDSYNSPLHF.

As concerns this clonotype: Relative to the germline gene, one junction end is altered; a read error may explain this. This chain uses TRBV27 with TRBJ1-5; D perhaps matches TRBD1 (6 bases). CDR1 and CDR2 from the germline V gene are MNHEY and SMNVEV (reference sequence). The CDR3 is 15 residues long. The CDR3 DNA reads TGTGCCAGTAGGGGGAAGGGGAAAGGCAAGCAGCCCCAGCATTTT. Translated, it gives CASRGKGKGKQPQHF.

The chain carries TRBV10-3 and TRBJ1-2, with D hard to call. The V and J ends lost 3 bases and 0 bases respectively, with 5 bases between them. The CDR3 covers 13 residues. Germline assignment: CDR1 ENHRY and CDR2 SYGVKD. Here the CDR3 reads CAISDGANYGYTF. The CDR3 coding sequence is TGTGCCATCAGTGACGGCGCTAACTATGGCTACACCTTC.

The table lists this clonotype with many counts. CDR3 sequence: CASSPGRSDYGYTF. The CDR3 DNA reads as TGTGCCAGCAGTCCCGGCAGGTCGGACTATGGCTACACCTTC. This chain joins TRBV6-1 and TRBJ1-2, with no clear D. V lost 5 bases and J lost 3, with 13 bases in between. The CDR3 length is 14 residues. Germline-derived CDR1 and CDR2 are MNHNS and SASEGT.

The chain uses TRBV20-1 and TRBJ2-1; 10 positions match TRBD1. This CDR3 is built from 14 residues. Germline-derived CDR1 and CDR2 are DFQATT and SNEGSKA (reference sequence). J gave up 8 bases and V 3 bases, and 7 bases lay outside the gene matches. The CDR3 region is CSASEDRGKYEQFF. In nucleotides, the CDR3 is TGCAGTGCTAGTGAGGACAGGGGGAAATATGAGCAGTTCTTC.

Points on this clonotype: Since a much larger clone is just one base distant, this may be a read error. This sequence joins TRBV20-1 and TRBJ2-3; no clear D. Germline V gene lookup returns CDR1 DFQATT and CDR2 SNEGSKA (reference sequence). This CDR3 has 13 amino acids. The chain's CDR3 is CRAGFGSTDTQYF. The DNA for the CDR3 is TGCAGGGCTGGGTTTGGGAGCACAGATACGCAGTATTTT.